This section outlines one T cell receptor (beta chain) sequence together with its context. The data originate from a study of shared clonotypes between healthy human individuals. The germline CDR1 and CDR2 sequences are SQVTM and ANQGSEA. This CDR3 is built from 15 residues. Trimming pared 3 bases from V and 5 bases from J, leaving 19 bases between. The assay was immunoSEQ multiplex PCR, and TCRdb's table has in-frame clones only and misses some. This sample has hundreds of thousands of clones, with roughly four fifths found just once. The source material was PBMCs. V and J are TRBV29-1 and TRBJ1-2; possibly TRBD1 for D (5 bases). The receptor comes from a woman aged 40 to 50 in good health. Some clones in this sample may be carry-over from other donors' samples. The CDR3 region is CSVEPRGSKGYGYTF. The CDR3 DNA follows: TGCAGCGTTGAGCCGCGGGGGAGTAAAGGATATGGCTACACCTTC.